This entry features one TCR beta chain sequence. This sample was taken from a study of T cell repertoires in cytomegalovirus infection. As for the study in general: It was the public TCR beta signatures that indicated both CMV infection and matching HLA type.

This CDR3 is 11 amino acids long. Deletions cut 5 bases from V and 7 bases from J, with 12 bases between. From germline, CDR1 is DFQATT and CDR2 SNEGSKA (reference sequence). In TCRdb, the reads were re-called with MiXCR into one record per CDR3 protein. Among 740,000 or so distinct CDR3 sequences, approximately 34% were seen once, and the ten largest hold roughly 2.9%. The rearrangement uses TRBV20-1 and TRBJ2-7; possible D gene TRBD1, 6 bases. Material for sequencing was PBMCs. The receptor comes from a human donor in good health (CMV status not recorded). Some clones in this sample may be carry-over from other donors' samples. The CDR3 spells CSAYRVGEQYF. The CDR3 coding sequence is TGCAGTGCTTACAGGGTCGGGGAGCAGTACTTC.